This T cell receptor beta chain is drawn from a study of blood T cell repertoires in COVID-19. The germline V gene encodes CDR1 SNHLY and CDR2 FYNNEI. J gave up 4 bases and V 8 bases, and 10 bases lay outside the gene matches. This CDR3 has 14 amino acids. Authors' processing steps: Using reference gene primer amplification, nucleated cell counts were estimated. Produced via immunoSEQ multiplex PCR; TCRdb's table is partial and in-frame only. V and J calls and clone size are those listed in that table; D and trimming were worked out from the DNA. The sample lists 25,000 to 35,000 clones, over 75% seen once, with about 9.7% in the top ten.

The receptor was derived from a man older than 75 with active COVID-19. The sample consisted of peripheral blood. V usage is TRBV2 and J usage is TRBJ2-7; 8 nucleotides line up with TRBD2. Here the CDR3 reads CASDSGGGDYEQYF. CDR3 nucleotide sequence: TGTGCCAGCGACAGCGGGGGAGGGGATTACGAGCAGTACTTC.